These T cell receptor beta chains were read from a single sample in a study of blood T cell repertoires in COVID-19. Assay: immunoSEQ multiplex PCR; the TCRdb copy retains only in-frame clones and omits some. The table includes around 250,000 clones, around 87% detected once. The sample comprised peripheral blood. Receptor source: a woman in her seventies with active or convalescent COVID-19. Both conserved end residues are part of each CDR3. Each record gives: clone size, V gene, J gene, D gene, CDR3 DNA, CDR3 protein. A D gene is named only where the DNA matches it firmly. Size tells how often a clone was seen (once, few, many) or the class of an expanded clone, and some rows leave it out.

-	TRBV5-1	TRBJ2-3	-	TGCGCCAGCAGCTTAGACAGGGAGGCAGATACGCAGTATTTT	CASSLDREADTQYF
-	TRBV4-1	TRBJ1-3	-	TGCGCCAGCAGCCAAGCTGACGGGATCTCTGGAAACACCATATATTTT	CASSQADGISGNTIYF
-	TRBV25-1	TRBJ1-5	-	TGTGCCAGCAGTGCCGCAGGGGCGGCGAATCAGCCCCAGCATTTT	CASSAAGAANQPQHF
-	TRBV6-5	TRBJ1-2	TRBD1	TGTGCCAGCAGTTACGCGGGACAGGGGATCTATGGCTACACCTTC	CASSYAGQGIYGYTF
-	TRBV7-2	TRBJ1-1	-	TGTGCCAGCAGCATCGGAGGAAACACTGAAGCTTTCTTT	CASSIGGNTEAFF
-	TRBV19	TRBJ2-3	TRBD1	TGTGCCAGTAGTACCGGGACAGCTAGCACAGATACGCAGTATTTT	CASSTGTASTDTQYF
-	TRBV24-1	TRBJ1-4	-	TGTGCCACGGGACATCCTAATGAAAAACTGTTTTTT	CATGHPNEKLFF
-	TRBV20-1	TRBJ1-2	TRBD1	TGCAGTGCTAGTCCGGACAGGTCCTATGGCTACACCTTC	CSASPDRSYGYTF
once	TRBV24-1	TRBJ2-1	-	TGTGCCACCAGTGATTTGGGGGGGAGCTCCTACAATGAGCAGTTCTTC	CATSDLGGSSYNEQFF
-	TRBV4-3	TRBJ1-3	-	TGCGCCAGCAGCCAAGATCAGGAAAACACCATATATTTT	CASSQDQENTIYF
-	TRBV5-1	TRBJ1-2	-	TGCGCCAGCAGCCTGAGAGGTATGGAGAACTATGGCTACACCTTC	CASSLRGMENYGYTF
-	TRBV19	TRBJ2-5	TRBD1	TGTGCCAGTAGTACCGACAGGGGTATGGTGGAGACCCAGTACTTC	CASSTDRGMVETQYF
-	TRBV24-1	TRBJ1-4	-	TGTGCCACCAGTGAAGCTAAAGCAACTAATGAAAAACTGTTTTTT	CATSEAKATNEKLFF
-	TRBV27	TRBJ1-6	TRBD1	TGTGCCAGCAGTTTATCGACAGGGGGCCCTGAGAATTCACCCCTCCACTTT	CASSLSTGGPENSPLHF
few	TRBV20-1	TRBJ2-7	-	TGCAGTGGGGACAAACTCGGAGAGCAGTACTTC	CSGDKLGEQYF
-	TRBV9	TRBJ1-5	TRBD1	TGTGCCAGCAGCGGAACCGCCCTGACAGGGACCAATCAGCCCCAGCATTTT	CASSGTALTGTNQPQHF
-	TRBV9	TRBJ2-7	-	TGTGCCAGCAGCGTAGATCCGGGTACCTACGAGCAGTACTTC	CASSVDPGTYEQYF
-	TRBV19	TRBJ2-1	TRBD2	TGTGCCAGTAGTATGGGACCTAGCGGGTCCTACAATGAGCAGTTCTTC	CASSMGPSGSYNEQFF
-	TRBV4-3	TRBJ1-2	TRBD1	TGCGCCAGCAGCCGAGGGACAGGGGGCCTCTATGGCTACACCTTC	CASSRGTGGLYGYTF
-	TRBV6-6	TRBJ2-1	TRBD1	TGTGCCAGCAGTATCGACAGGGTATCTTACAATGAGCAGTTCTTC	CASSIDRVSYNEQFF
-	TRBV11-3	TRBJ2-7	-	TGTGCCAGCAGCTTAGCCGCGGGCGAGCAGTACTTC	CASSLAAGEQYF
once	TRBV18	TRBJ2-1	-	TGTGCCAGCTCACTCTTGACGATACCCAGGGGATCGAATGAGCAGTTCTTC	CASSLLTIPRGSNEQFF
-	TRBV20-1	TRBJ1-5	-	TGCAGTGCTAGAGACCCCCCTTCCCAGCATTTT	CSARDPPSQHF
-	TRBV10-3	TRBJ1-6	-	TGTGCCATCAGTGAGTCGTCGACAGCTAGTTATAATTCACCCCTCCACTTT	CAISESSTASYNSPLHF
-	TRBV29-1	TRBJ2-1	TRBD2	TGCAGCGTTGGCCCGAGGGCTAGCGGCGGCAATGAGCAGTTCTTC	CSVGPRASGGNEQFF
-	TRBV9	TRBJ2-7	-	TGTGCCAGCAGCGTAGGTCCTTCTAGCTCCTACGAGCAGTACTTC	CASSVGPSSSYEQYF
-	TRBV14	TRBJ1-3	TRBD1	TGTGCCAGCAGACACCGACAGGGCCCCAACTCTGGAAACACCATATATTTT	CASRHRQGPNSGNTIYF
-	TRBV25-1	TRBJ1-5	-	TGTGCCAGCAGTGAAGGCCAGTACAATCAGCCCCAGCATTTT	CASSEGQYNQPQHF
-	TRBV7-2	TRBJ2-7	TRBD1	TGTGCCAGCAGCATGGGTTTGACAGGGCCTTACGAGCAGTACTTC	CASSMGLTGPYEQYF
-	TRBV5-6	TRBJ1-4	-	TGTGCCAGCAGCTCGGGAGACGGACGATTTAATGAAAAACTGTTTTTT	CASSSGDGRFNEKLFF
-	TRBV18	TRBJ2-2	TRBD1	TGTGCCAGCTCACCGAGGGCAGACAGGGGCACCGGGGAGCTGTTTTTT	CASSPRADRGTGELFF
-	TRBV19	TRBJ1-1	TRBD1	TGTGCCAGTTCAGACAGGGGGTTTAATAATGAAGCTTTCTTT	CASSDRGFNNEAFF
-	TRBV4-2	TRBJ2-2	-	TGTGCCAGCAGCCAAGAGCAGGGTTCCGGGGAGCTGTTTTTT	CASSQEQGSGELFF
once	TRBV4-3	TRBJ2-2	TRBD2	TGCGCCAGCAGCCAAGATGGGCGGGGGTCGGTCACCGGGGAGCTGTTTTTT	CASSQDGRGSVTGELFF
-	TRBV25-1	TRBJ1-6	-	TGTGCCAGCAGTGAATCCCGCTATAATTCACCCCTCCACTTT	CASSESRYNSPLHF
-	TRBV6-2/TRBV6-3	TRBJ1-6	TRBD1	TGTGCCAGCAGTTCGGGACAGGGGAATTCACCCCTCCACTTT	CASSSGQGNSPLHF
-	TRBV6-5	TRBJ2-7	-	TGTGCCAGCAGTTACGAGTCTACAGGCGAGCAGTACTTC	CASSYESTGEQYF
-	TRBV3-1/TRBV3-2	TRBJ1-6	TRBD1	TGTGCCAGCAGCCTACGCCTCGACGACAGGGGACGGAATTCACCCCTCCACTTT	CASSLRLDDRGRNSPLHF
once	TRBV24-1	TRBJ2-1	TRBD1	TGTGCCACCAGTCCTACTTCTGGACAGGGGGCCGAGAATGAGCAGTTCTTC	CATSPTSGQGAENEQFF
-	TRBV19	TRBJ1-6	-	TGTGCCAGTAGTCGCGGAGGGCAGGGTAGTCCAAATTCACCCCTCCACTTT	CASSRGGQGSPNSPLHF
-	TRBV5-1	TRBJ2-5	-	TGCGCCAGCAGCTTGGGACTAGATGGAGAGACCCAGTACTTC	CASSLGLDGETQYF
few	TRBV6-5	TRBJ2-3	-	TGTGCCAGCTCCCGGGGGAGCAGAGATACGCAGTATTTT	CASSRGSRDTQYF
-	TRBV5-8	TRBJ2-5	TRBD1	TGTGCCAGCCTTCAGAGGACAGGGAGGCAAGAGACCCAGTACTTC	CASLQRTGRQETQYF
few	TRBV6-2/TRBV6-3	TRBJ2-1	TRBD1	TGTGCCAGCAGTTACCGCTTGAGGGGGCGCGTCAATGAGCAGTTCTTC	CASSYRLRGRVNEQFF
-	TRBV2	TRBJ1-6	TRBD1	TGTGCCAGCAGACAGGACAGGGGAGGGTTTTCACCCCTCCACTTT	CASRQDRGGFSPLHF
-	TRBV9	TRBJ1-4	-	TGTGCCAGCAGCGTAGGGGTTCGAGCGTCAACTAATGAAAAACTGTTTTTT	CASSVGVRASTNEKLFF
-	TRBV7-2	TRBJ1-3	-	TGTGCCAGCAGCTTAGCTGAGAGTACCTCTGGAAACACCATATATTTT	CASSLAESTSGNTIYF
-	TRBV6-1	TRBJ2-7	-	TGTGCCAGCAGTGATCACAGGGACGAGCAGTACTTC	CASSDHRDEQYF
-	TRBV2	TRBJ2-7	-	TGTGCCAGCACCGAAGGGGTCCCCCTCTCCTACGAGCAGTACTTC	CASTEGVPLSYEQYF
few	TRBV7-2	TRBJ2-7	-	TGTGCCAGCAGCTTGAGTAGTTACGAGCAGTACTTC	CASSLSSYEQYF
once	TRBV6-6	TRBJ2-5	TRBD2	TGTGCCAGCAGTTCACCGGGACTAGTGTACCAAGAGACCCAGTACTTC	CASSSPGLVYQETQYF
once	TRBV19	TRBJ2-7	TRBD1	TGTGCCAGTAGTAAAGACAGGGCCCCTGCGCAGTACTTC	CASSKDRAPAQYF
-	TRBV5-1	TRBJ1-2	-	TGCGCCAGCACCCAGCCAGGGAACTATGGCTACACCTTC	CASTQPGNYGYTF